This is a list of T cell receptor beta chains from one sample in a study of shared clonotypes between healthy human individuals. TCRdb's copy holds only in-frame clones and misses some; the assay was immunoSEQ multiplex PCR. Of roughly 2 million clones in the sample, around 95% were seen once. The specimen was naive CD4+ T cells sorted from blood. The receptors originated from a man younger than 35 in good health. Both conserved end residues are part of each CDR3. D genes are given only for firm matches. Clone size is shown for a subset of rows, as once, few, many or a class of expanded clone.

d_call,clone_size,v_call,j_call,cdr3_length,cdr3_nt,cdr3_aa
NA,NA,TRBV18,TRBJ2-5,15,TGTGCCAGCGCTCGGGACACTAATTATCAAGAGACCCAGTACTTC,CASARDTNYQETQYF
NA,NA,TRBV6-6,TRBJ2-2,14,TGTGCCAGCAATCCTGCAGGGACGACCGGGGAGCTGTTTTTT,CASNPAGTTGELFF
NA,NA,TRBV6-5,TRBJ1-1,15,TGTGCCAGCAGTAAGTCGGGACTCATGAACACTGAAGCTTTCTTT,CASSKSGLMNTEAFF
NA,NA,TRBV2,TRBJ2-2,14,TGTGCCAGCACCTTGAGGGGGGCCACCGGGGAGCTGTTTTTT,CASTLRGATGELFF
TRBD2,NA,TRBV27,TRBJ2-2,17,TGTGCCAGCACCGTCCGGGCGGGAGGGACGAACACCGGGGAGCTGTTTTTT,CASTVRAGGTNTGELFF
TRBD2,NA,TRBV11-2,TRBJ2-3,20,TGTGCCAGCAGCTTAGACGGCAGTAGCGGGACCGGAAAAGTCACAGATACGCAGTATTTT,CASSLDGSSGTGKVTDTQYF
NA,NA,TRBV7-9,TRBJ2-2,16,TGTGCCAGCAGCTTAGCGCGCGGGAAAGGTACCGGGGAGCTGTTTTTT,CASSLARGKGTGELFF
NA,few,TRBV28,TRBJ1-4,14,TGTGCCAGCAGCTCGGGACCGAAAAATGAAAAACTGTTTTTT,CASSSGPKNEKLFF
NA,NA,TRBV6-6,TRBJ2-2,14,TGTGCCAGCAGTTACTCACGCGTTTCCGGGGAGCTGTTTTTT,CASSYSRVSGELFF
TRBD2,few,TRBV5-1,TRBJ2-7,13,TGCGCCAGCAGCTTTAGCGGGAGGGGCGAGCAGTACTTC,CASSFSGRGEQYF
TRBD1,NA,TRBV11-3,TRBJ2-2,13,TGTGCCAGCAGCAGACAGGGGGCGGGGGAGCTGTTTTTT,CASSRQGAGELFF
NA,once,TRBV5-1,TRBJ2-3,14,TGCGCCAGCAGCCCGGACAGACTCACAGATACGCAGTATTTT,CASSPDRLTDTQYF
NA,NA,TRBV6-1,TRBJ1-4,15,TGTGCCAGCAGTGAATTGGGGCTGATAGGTGAAAAACTGTTTTTT,CASSELGLIGEKLFF
NA,NA,TRBV5-1,TRBJ2-7,15,TGCGCCAGCAGCTTGATTGGAAGCCTGAACTACGAGCAGTACTTC,CASSLIGSLNYEQYF
TRBD1,NA,TRBV2,TRBJ1-2,14,TGTGCCAGCAGTTCAGACAGGGGGCCAGACGGCTACACCTTC,CASSSDRGPDGYTF
NA,NA,TRBV14,TRBJ1-1,11,TGTGCCAGCAGCCACGGAGTTGAAGCTTTCTTT,CASSHGVEAFF
NA,NA,TRBV19,TRBJ2-7,14,TGTGCCAGTAGTATGAGAAGAGAGTCCTACGAGCAGTACTTC,CASSMRRESYEQYF
NA,NA,TRBV28,TRBJ1-2,12,TGTGCCAGCAGTTTGGAGCGGTATGGCTACACCTTC,CASSLERYGYTF
NA,NA,TRBV2,TRBJ2-7,11,TGTGCCAGCAGCTTCACCTACGAGCAGTACTTC,CASSFTYEQYF
TRBD1,NA,TRBV11-1,TRBJ2-3,15,TGTGCCAGCAGTTCCGGACAGGGGAGATCGGATACGCAGTATTTT,CASSSGQGRSDTQYF
NA,NA,TRBV5-1,TRBJ2-7,14,TGCGCCAGCAGTACCGGAGAACCGACTTACGAGCAGTACTTC,CASSTGEPTYEQYF
NA,NA,TRBV5-1,TRBJ1-6,15,TGCGCCAGCAGCTTGGAAGCAGGGAATAATTCACCCCTCCACTTT,CASSLEAGNNSPLHF
NA,NA,TRBV4-1,TRBJ1-1,16,TGCGCCAGCAGCCAAGAGGGGCAGGGGTGGGGACCTGAAGCTTTCTTT,CASSQEGQGWGPEAFF
NA,NA,TRBV9,TRBJ1-4,14,TGTGCCAGCAGCCCTCATCTTTCGGGTGAAAAACTGTTTTTT,CASSPHLSGEKLFF
TRBD1,NA,TRBV19,TRBJ1-2,15,TGTGCCAGTAGTACAGGGGGCCAGAGGAACTATGGCTACACCTTC,CASSTGGQRNYGYTF
NA,NA,TRBV11-2,TRBJ2-5,14,TGTGCCAGCAGCTTTAACAGGGTGGGTGAGACCCAGTACTTC,CASSFNRVGETQYF
TRBD1,NA,TRBV9,TRBJ1-6,14,TGTGCCAGCAGCACCGGGACAGGGACTTCACCCCTCCACTTT,CASSTGTGTSPLHF
NA,NA,TRBV18,TRBJ2-2,16,TGTGCCAGCTCACCATCGGTAGAACGATACACCGGGGAGCTGTTTTTT,CASSPSVERYTGELFF
NA,NA,TRBV14,TRBJ2-7,13,TGTGCCAGCAGCCCCCAGAACGGGTACGAGCAGTACTTC,CASSPQNGYEQYF
NA,NA,TRBV10-1,TRBJ1-2,13,TGCGCCAGCAGTGAGGGCGGTAATTATGGCTACACCTTC,CASSEGGNYGYTF
NA,NA,TRBV30,TRBJ2-3,12,TGTGGGGGGATGAGGGGCACAGATACGCAGTATTTT,CGGMRGTDTQYF
TRBD1,NA,TRBV2,TRBJ2-1,15,TGTGCCAGCAGCCGAGACAGGGGTCCCTACAATGAGCAGTTCTTC,CASSRDRGPYNEQFF
NA,NA,TRBV7-6,TRBJ1-6,17,TGTGCCAGCAGCCGGAGCCCGGTACCGGTAGGGAATTCACCCCTCCACTTT,CASSRSPVPVGNSPLHF
TRBD2,NA,TRBV10-1,TRBJ2-3,14,TGCGCCAGCAGTGAGTCCGGGGGGGTGGATACGCAGTATTTT,CASSESGGVDTQYF
TRBD1,NA,TRBV10-3,TRBJ1-2,12,TGTGCCATCACCGGGACAGGGGTGAGCTACACCTTC,CAITGTGVSYTF
NA,NA,TRBV11-2,TRBJ2-3,16,TGTGCCAGCAGCTTAGAGGTCGGATTGGGCACAGATACGCAGTATTTT,CASSLEVGLGTDTQYF
NA,NA,TRBV28,TRBJ2-5,12,TGTGCCAGCAGCCTAAGCAGGGAGACCCAGTACTTC,CASSLSRETQYF
NA,NA,TRBV6-1,TRBJ1-5,14,TGTGCCAGCAGTTCGGAGTATAGCAATCAGCCCCAGCATTTT,CASSSEYSNQPQHF
NA,NA,TRBV19,TRBJ2-3,12,TGTGCCAGTAGTTCGGCGAGCAGTTCTCGGTATTTT,CASSSASSSRYF
NA,NA,TRBV5-5,TRBJ1-6,15,TGTGCCAGCAGCTTGGATCAGGGTGGTAGTTCACCCCTCCACTTT,CASSLDQGGSSPLHF
NA,NA,TRBV19,TRBJ1-4,15,TGTGCCAGTAGTGACTATCTGGGAGGTAATGAAAAACTGTTTTTT,CASSDYLGGNEKLFF
TRBD1,NA,TRBV9,TRBJ1-6,17,TGTGCCAGCAGCACTGGGACAGGGGCGTCCTATAATTCACCCCTCCACTTT,CASSTGTGASYNSPLHF
NA,NA,TRBV5-1,TRBJ2-7,12,TGCGCCAGCAGCTTGGCCTGGGACGAGCAGTACTTC,CASSLAWDEQYF
NA,NA,TRBV6-1,TRBJ2-2,14,TGTGCCAGCAGTGGCTACAGGGAGACCGGGGAGCTGTTTTTT,CASSGYRETGELFF
TRBD1,NA,TRBV10-3,TRBJ1-1,13,TGTGCCATCAGATTGGACAGGTCGACTGAAGCTTTCTTT,CAIRLDRSTEAFF
TRBD2,NA,TRBV2,TRBJ2-5,14,TGTGCCAGCAGGCCTTCTAGCGGGGGTGAGACCCAGTACTTC,CASRPSSGGETQYF